The 29 T cell receptor beta chains below were found in one sample sequenced in a study of cytomegalovirus exposure and HLA in healthy donors. The study ran its PCR with 60 Vbeta and 13 Jbeta primers. Produced via immunoSEQ multiplex PCR; TCRdb's table is partial and in-frame only. The record lists some 200,000 clones, of which the ten most abundant hold roughly 1.2%. Specimen: PBMCs. These receptors were taken from a girl aged 2-10 years in good health and CMV-seropositive.

With regard to this clone: In the same sample, other DNA sequences code for this CDR3. The DNA for the CDR3 is TGTGCCAGTAGTGGACAGGGAGGGAATCAGCCCCAGCATTTT. Its translation: CASSGQGGNQPQHF. The chain couples TRBV19 to TRBJ1-5; TRBD1 matches 8 bases. The germline gives CDR1 LNHDA, CDR2 SQIVND (reference sequence). J was trimmed by 4 bases and V by 5 bases; bases with no gene match: 4. This CDR3 has 14 amino acids.

The chain recombines TRBV5-1 with TRBJ2-7; weak D call: TRBD2 (6 bases). V was clipped by 1 base and J by 3 bases, with 11 bases between them. Germline V gives CDR1 SGHRS, CDR2 YFSETQ. This CDR3 has 14 residues. DNA of the CDR3: TGCGCCAGCAGCTTGAGTCCCGGGAGCTACGAGCAGTACTTC. This encodes CASSLSPGSYEQYF.

J is TRBJ2-5 and V is TRBV6-5; 8 bases fit TRBD1. Germline V gene sequence: CDR1 MNHEY, CDR2 SVGAGI. J gave up 9 bases and V 6 bases, and 12 bases lay outside the gene matches. CDR3 length equals 14 residues. DNA for the CDR3: TGTGCCAGCAGCGAGACAGGGGCCTGGGGTGCCCAGTACTTC. Translation: CASSETGAWGAQYF.

Of note for this clone: The junction and the germline gene differ at one end; a read error may be behind it. V is TRBV7-7 and J is TRBJ2-2, with D possibly matching TRBD1 (6 bases). This CDR3 spans 16 amino acids. CDR1 and CDR2 (germline): SSHAT, FNYEAQ (reference sequence). CDR3 sequence: CASSLVAPGVSGELFF. The CDR3 DNA reads as TGTGCTAGCAGCTTGGTTGCCCCAGGGGTGTCCGGGGAGCTGTTTTTT. The full variable domain, rest sourced from reference TRBV7-7 and TRBJ2-2, is GAGVSQSPRYKVTKRGQDVTLRCDPISSHATLYWYQQALGQGPEFLTYFNYEAQPDKSGLPSDRFSAERPEGSISTLTIQRTEQRDSAMYRCASSLVAPGVSGELFFGEGSRLTVL.

V gene TRBV27 combines with J gene TRBJ2-5; 7 positions agree with TRBD2. The J call may be in error: the DNA end matches TRBJ2-7 better. The V gene's germline CDR1 is MNHEY and CDR2 SMNVEV (reference sequence). This CDR3 is 17 amino acids long. CDR3 sequence: CASSLDPTGGVDYEQYF. The CDR3 DNA is TGTGCCAGCAGTTTAGATCCCACGGGGGGAGTAGACTACGAGCAGTACTTC.

Comment on this clone: Other DNA sequences from this sample encode an identical CDR3 as well. The chain joins TRBV6-5 to TRBJ1-5; possible D gene TRBD1, 6 bases. Germline assignment: CDR1 MNHEY and CDR2 SVGAGI. V was pared by 0 bases and J by 1 base, with 7 bases between. This CDR3 has 15 residues. The CDR3 loop reads CASSYSQGSNQPQHF. The CDR3 DNA reads as TGTGCCAGCAGTTACTCTCAGGGGAGCAATCAGCCCCAGCATTTT.

The chain recombines TRBV9 with TRBJ1-2; 7 bases line up with TRBD1. The CDR3 covers 16 residues. Germline V lookup: CDR1 SGDLS, CDR2 YYNGEE. Unmatched junction bases numbered 9, after V lost 0 bases and J lost 4 bases. In DNA, the CDR3 is TGTGCCAGCAGCGTAGGTGGGCTGGGGGACAGCTATGGCTACACCTTC. Amino acids: CASSVGGLGDSYGYTF.

The CDR3 coding sequence is TGTGCCAGCAGTTACGCTCCGGGACAGGGGGACACTGAAGCTTTCTTT. This encodes CASSYAPGQGDTEAFF. The V and J genes are TRBV6-5 and TRBJ1-1; 11 bases fit TRBD1. Germline trimming cut 2 bases from V and 3 bases from J; bases unmatched to any gene: 5. The CDR3 is 16 residues long. The germline V gene encodes CDR1 MNHEY and CDR2 SVGAGI.

The rearrangement joins TRBV9 to TRBJ2-1; 7 bases line up with TRBD2. CDR3 length: 13 amino acids. J gave up 3 bases and V 4 bases, and 1 base lay outside the gene matches. Germline V gene data show CDR1 as SGDLS and CDR2 as YYNGEE. CDR3 DNA sequence: TGTGCCAGCAGCACTAGCGACTACAATGAGCAGTTCTTC. It specifies CASSTSDYNEQFF.

The chain joins TRBV5-5 to TRBJ2-3; 10 nucleotides align to TRBD2. The CDR3 has 19 amino acids. J gave up 2 bases and V 0 bases, and 12 bases lay outside the gene matches. Per the germline V gene, CDR1 is SGHKS and CDR2 is YYEKEE (reference sequence). CDR3 amino acids: CASSLGASGRVRVTDTQYF. CDR3 nucleotide sequence: TGTGCCAGCAGCTTGGGGGCAAGCGGGAGGGTTAGGGTCACAGATACGCAGTATTTT.

The CDR3 protein is CAISDSTGAGETQYF. CDR3 DNA sequence: TGTGCCATCAGTGATTCAACAGGGGCGGGGGAGACCCAGTACTTC. The chain is built from TRBV10-3 and TRBJ2-5; D might be TRBD1 (7 bases). Germline V CDR1 and CDR2: ENHRY, SYGVKD. This CDR3 is built from 15 residues. Trimming pared 3 bases from V and 5 bases from J, leaving 16 bases between.

The chain carries TRBV29-1 and TRBJ1-4; TRBD1 might be the D (6 bases). V lost 1 base and J lost 0, with 9 bases in between. This CDR3 is built from 15 residues. Germline assignment: CDR1 SQVTM and CDR2 ANQGSEA. The CDR3 loop reads CSVEGDISTNEKLFF. For the CDR3, the DNA is TGCAGCGTTGAAGGGGACATTTCAACTAATGAAAAACTGTTTTTT.

The chain employs TRBV19 and TRBJ2-3, with a weak D call TRBD1 (5 bases). The CDR3 runs to 19 residues. Germline assignment: CDR1 LNHDA and CDR2 SQIVND (reference sequence). V lost 5 bases and J 1 base, leaving 25 bases between the germline ends. CDR3 protein: CASSCLSETDFLRTDTQYF. As DNA, the CDR3 is TGTGCCAGTAGTTGTTTGTCCGAGACAGACTTTTTGCGCACAGATACGCAGTATTTT.

Notes on this clone: Different DNA sequences within this sample yield the same CDR3. The chain combines TRBV7-2 with TRBJ1-2; maybe TRBD1 (6 bases). The V end lost 4 bases, the J end lost 1 base, and 7 bases lay between the germline ends. Germline values: CDR1 SGHTA, CDR2 FQGNSA. The CDR3 runs to 13 residues. The CDR3 DNA is TGTGCCAGCAGCTCGGACAGTAACTATGGCTACACCTTC. This translates into CASSSDSNYGYTF.

This chain connects TRBV19 to TRBJ1-4, with TRBD1 matching over 8 bases. Trimming removed 5 bases from V and 2 bases from J; junction bases left unmatched: 7. The CDR3 sequence is 16 residues long. In germline, CDR1 is LNHDA, CDR2 SQIVND (reference sequence). This CDR3 is CASSGDRGATNEKLFF. In DNA form, the CDR3 reads TGTGCCAGTAGTGGAGACAGGGGTGCGACTAATGAAAAACTGTTTTTT.

This chain joins TRBV19 and TRBJ1-2; D remains ambiguous. CDR1 is LNHDA and CDR2 is SQIVND in the germline V gene (reference sequence). CDR3 size: 14 residues. Trimming removed 5 bases at V and 7 bases at J, with 17 bases between. CDR3 nucleotide sequence: TGTGCCAGTAGTCAACAGATAAGGAGGAGTGGCTACACCTTC. It codes for CASSQQIRRSGYTF.

The genes are TRBV10-3 and TRBJ2-5; a weak D match, TRBD2 (7 bases). The CDR3 loop spans 16 amino acids. Germline V lookup: CDR1 ENHRY, CDR2 SYGVKD. V was trimmed by 4 bases and J by 2 bases, leaving 17 bases between them. The CDR3 region has the DNA TGTGCCATCAGTGGGGAGGGGGGACTGGGACAAGAGACCCAGTACTTC. Its protein is CAISGEGGLGQETQYF.

The chain is built from TRBV7-2 and TRBJ2-1; 7 positions agree with TRBD2. J was trimmed by 7 bases and V by 11 bases; bases with no gene match: 14. The CDR3 length is 14 residues. CDR1 SGHTA and CDR2 FQGNSA come from the germline V gene. The CDR3 nucleotides are TGTGCCTCAGGAGGGGCGGGAGTAAAGAATGAGCAGTTCTTC. Encoded protein: CASGGAGVKNEQFF. The whole variable domain, remainder taken from reference TRBV7-2 and TRBJ2-1, is GAGVSQSPSNKVTEKGKDVELRCDPISGHTALYWYRQSLGQGLEFLIYFQGNSAPDKSGLPSDRFSAERTGGSVSTLTIQRTQQEDSAVYLCASGGAGVKNEQFFGPGTRLTVL.

The CDR3 sequence is CASTKRGQGDGYTF. Written as DNA, the CDR3 is TGTGCCAGTACCAAACGAGGGCAGGGGGATGGCTACACCTTC. This chain uses TRBV19 with TRBJ1-2, with 7 nucleotides matching TRBD1. The CDR3 length is 14 residues. J was trimmed by 6 bases and V by 7 bases; bases with no gene match: 11. The V gene's germline CDR1 is LNHDA and CDR2 SQIVND (reference sequence).

The chain is built from TRBV7-3 and TRBJ2-1; D unresolved. The CDR3 runs 13 residues. Germline loops: CDR1 SGHTA, CDR2 FQGTGA. V lost 1 base to trimming and J lost 2 bases, with 3 bases between them. In nucleotides, the CDR3 is TGTGCCAGCAGCTTAAATACCTACAATGAGCAGTTCTTC. Protein sequence: CASSLNTYNEQFF.

The chain uses TRBV7-9 and TRBJ1-1, with D possibly being TRBD1 (5 bases). This CDR3 region has 15 residues. Trimming removed 5 bases at V and 1 base at J, with 14 bases between. Germline CDR1 reads SEHNR; CDR2 reads FQNEAQ (reference sequence). The CDR3 region is CASSPRDSSNTEAFF. Written as DNA, the CDR3 is TGTGCCAGCAGCCCCAGGGACTCCTCGAACACTGAAGCTTTCTTT.

The J gene is TRBJ1-1, the V gene TRBV7-2; the match to TRBD1 covers 9 bases. CDR1 is SGHTA and CDR2 is FQGNSA in the germline V gene. V dropped 4 bases and J dropped 6; count of bases not matched to a gene: 9. CDR3 size: 15 residues. CDR3 sequence (DNA): TGTGCCAGCAGCTCCCTCCCACAGGGGGCCGCTGAAGCTTTCTTT. Encoded protein: CASSSLPQGAAEAFF.

This rearrangement joins TRBV7-9 to TRBJ1-4, with 7 bases fitting TRBD1. The germline CDR1 and CDR2 sequences are SEHNR and FQNEAQ (reference sequence). Trimming took 1 base from V and 3 from J; bases not matched to a gene: 5. The CDR3 is 16 residues long. Written as DNA, the CDR3 is TGTGCCAGCAGCTTAGGGTCACAGGGGCCTAATGAAAAACTGTTTTTT. It yields the protein CASSLGSQGPNEKLFF.

The chain combines TRBV28 with TRBJ1-2; TRBD1 is a possible D gene (6 bases). CDR3 length equals 15 residues. Germline CDR1 reads MDHEN; CDR2 reads SYDVKM. V was shortened by 5 bases and J by 0 bases, with 13 bases between the two germline ends. As DNA, the CDR3 is TGTGCCAGCAGTCAACCCAGGGGAGCTAACTATGGCTACACCTTC. It codes for CASSQPRGANYGYTF.

This chain links TRBV29-1 with TRBJ2-1; 9 bases are a match to TRBD2. The germline CDR1 and CDR2 sequences are SQVTM and ANQGSEA. V dropped 3 bases and J dropped 7; count of bases not matched to a gene: 10. CDR3 size: 15 residues. CDR3 nucleotide sequence: TGCAGCGTTGACATAGTAGCGGGAGCCGAGAATGAGCAGTTCTTC. Encoded protein: CSVDIVAGAENEQFF.

The V gene is TRBV2, the J gene TRBJ2-7; D unclear. Germline V lookup: CDR1 SNHLY, CDR2 FYNNEI. The CDR3 length is 13 residues. The V and J ends lost 3 bases and 3 bases respectively, with 9 bases between them. The CDR3 loop reads CASSDLGGYEQYF. The CDR3 coding sequence is TGTGCCAGCAGTGATCTAGGCGGCTACGAGCAGTACTTC. The whole variable domain, remainder taken from reference TRBV2 and TRBJ2-7, is EPEVTQTPSHQVTQMGQEVILRCVPISNHLYFYWYRQILGQKVEFLVSFYNNEISEKSEIFDDQFSVERPDGSNFTLKIRSTKLEDSAMYFCASSDLGGYEQYFGPGTRLTVT.

V usage is TRBV2 and J usage is TRBJ2-7, with 7 positions matching TRBD2. CDR1 SNHLY and CDR2 FYNNEI come from the germline V gene. V trimming: 3 bases; J trimming: 4 bases; junction bases outside the gene matches: 12. CDR3 size: 16 residues. The CDR3 nucleotides read TGTGCCAGCAGTGAGGATACTGGCGGGAGTAGGTACGAGCAGTACTTC. Translating gives CASSEDTGGSRYEQYF.

The chain carries TRBV10-3 and TRBJ2-5, with 8 positions matching TRBD1. CDR3 length: 14 residues. V lost 2 bases to trimming and J lost 3 bases; unmatched junction nucleotides: 2. From germline, CDR1 is ENHRY and CDR2 SYGVKD. Written as DNA, the CDR3 is TGTGCCATCAGTGAGGACAGGGGAAAAGAGACCCAGTACTTC. Translating gives CAISEDRGKETQYF.

On this clone: Sequence at one end of the junction differs from germline and may be a read error. The V call is TRBV5-1, the J call TRBJ1-3; the D is unclear. The CDR3 totals 11 residues. Germline-derived CDR1 and CDR2 are SGHRS and YFSETQ. The CDR3 reads CASSLGSTIYF. For the CDR3, the DNA is TGCGCCAGCAGTTTGGGGAGCACCATATATTTT.